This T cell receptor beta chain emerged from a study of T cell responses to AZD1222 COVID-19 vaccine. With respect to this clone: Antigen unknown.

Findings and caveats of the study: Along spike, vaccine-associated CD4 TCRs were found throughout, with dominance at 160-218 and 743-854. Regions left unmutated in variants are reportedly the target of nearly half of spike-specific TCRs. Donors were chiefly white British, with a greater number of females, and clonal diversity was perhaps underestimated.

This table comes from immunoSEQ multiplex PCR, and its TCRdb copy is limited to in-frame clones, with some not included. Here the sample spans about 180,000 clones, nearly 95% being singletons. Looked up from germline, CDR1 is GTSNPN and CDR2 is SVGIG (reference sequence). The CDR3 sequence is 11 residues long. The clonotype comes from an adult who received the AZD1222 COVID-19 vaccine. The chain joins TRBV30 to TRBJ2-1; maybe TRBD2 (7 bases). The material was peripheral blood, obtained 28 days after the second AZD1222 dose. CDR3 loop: CATQGREEQFF. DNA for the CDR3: TGTGCGACCCAGGGGAGGGAGGAGCAGTTCTTC. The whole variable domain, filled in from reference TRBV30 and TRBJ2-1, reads SQTIHQWPATLVQPVGSPLSLECTVEGTSNPNLYWYRQAAGRGLQLLFYSVGIGQISSEVPQNLSASRPQDRQFILSSKKLLLSDSGFYLCATQGREEQFFGPGTRLTVL.